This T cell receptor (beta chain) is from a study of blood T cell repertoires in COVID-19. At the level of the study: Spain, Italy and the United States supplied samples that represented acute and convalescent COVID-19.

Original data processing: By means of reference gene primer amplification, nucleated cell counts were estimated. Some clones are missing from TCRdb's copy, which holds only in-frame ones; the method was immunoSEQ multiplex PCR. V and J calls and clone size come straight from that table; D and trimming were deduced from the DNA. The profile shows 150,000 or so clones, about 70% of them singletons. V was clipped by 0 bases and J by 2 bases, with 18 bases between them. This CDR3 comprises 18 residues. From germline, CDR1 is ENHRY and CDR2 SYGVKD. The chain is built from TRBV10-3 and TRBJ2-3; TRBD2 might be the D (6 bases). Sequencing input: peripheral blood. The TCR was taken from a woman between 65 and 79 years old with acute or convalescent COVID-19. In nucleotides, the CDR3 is TGTGCCATCAGTGAGTCTAGCTTAGCGGAACTTTCCACAGATACGCAGTATTTT. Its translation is CAISESSLAELSTDTQYF.